The 14 T cell receptor beta chains below all came from one sample that was sequenced in a study of cytomegalovirus exposure and HLA in healthy donors. Researchers ran the PCR with 60 Vbeta and 13 Jbeta primers. TCRdb keeps only in-frame clones here, not all; method: immunoSEQ multiplex PCR. Its table records tens of thousands of clones. Sequencing was carried out using PBMCs. The origin of the receptors is a woman aged 40 to 50 in good health and CMV-seronegative.

This chain uses TRBV10-3 with TRBJ1-2; D unclear. This CDR3 region has 14 residues. V was cut by 6 bases and J by 4 bases, with 15 bases left in between. Germline CDR1 and CDR2: ENHRY and SYGVKD. The CDR3 sequence is CAISPLTEIYGYTF. In DNA, the CDR3 is TGTGCCATCAGCCCTTTGACTGAGATCTATGGCTACACCTTC.

The chain combines TRBV7-8 with TRBJ2-5; 7 bases agree with TRBD1. Germline V gene lookup returns CDR1 SGHVS and CDR2 FQNEAQ. V was pared by 3 bases and J by 2 bases, with 0 bases of the junction left unmatched. This CDR3 has 13 residues. In DNA, the CDR3 is TGTGCCAGCAGCTTGGGACAGCAAGAGACCCAGTACTTC. Its translation: CASSLGQQETQYF.

The chain carries TRBV6-5 and TRBJ1-2; D unclear. The germline V gene has CDR1 MNHEY and CDR2 SVGAGI. V was trimmed by 5 bases and J by 8 bases, leaving 12 bases between them. The CDR3 is made up of 12 amino acids. The CDR3 here is CASSARRGGYTF. The CDR3 DNA is TGTGCCAGCAGTGCGCGGAGAGGAGGCTACACCTTC.

The rearrangement joins TRBV7-2 to TRBJ2-1, with D unresolved. Deletions cut 0 bases from V and 3 bases from J, with 3 bases between. The germline CDR1 and CDR2 sequences are SGHTA and FQGNSA. This CDR3 spans 13 amino acids. The CDR3 protein is CASSLAVYNEQFF. The CDR3 DNA reads as TGTGCCAGCAGCTTAGCCGTCTACAATGAGCAGTTCTTC.

The chain has TRBV28 and TRBJ1-1, with D possibly being TRBD1 (5 bases). The CDR3 runs to 15 residues. Germline V lookup: CDR1 MDHEN, CDR2 SYDVKM. V gave up 6 bases and J gave up 4 bases, with 18 bases separating them. CDR3 bases: TGTGCCAGCAGCCCCCGGACACCCCGGAGCACTGAAGCTTTCTTT. It translates to CASSPRTPRSTEAFF.

The CDR3 bases are TGTGCCAGCAGTTACACGCAGGGAACGACTAATGAAAAACTGTTTTTT. Protein: CASSYTQGTTNEKLFF. The chain combines TRBV6-5 with TRBJ1-4, with D maybe TRBD1 (5 bases). Trimming pared 2 bases from V and 2 bases from J, leaving 12 bases between. CDR1 is MNHEY, CDR2 SVGAGI, per germline. The CDR3 consists of 16 residues.

V usage is TRBV29-1 and J usage is TRBJ1-2, with D unclear. The CDR3 has 11 residues. Trimming left V 6 bases short and J 4 bases short, with 9 bases between. Germline CDR1 reads SQVTM; CDR2 reads ANQGSEA. For the CDR3, the DNA is TGCAGCGTAGTTACCGGCTATGGCTACACCTTC. It translates to CSVVTGYGYTF.

The chain combines TRBV5-1 with TRBJ2-1; 10 bases line up with TRBD2. Germline CDR1 is SGHRS and CDR2 is YFSETQ. V lost 4 bases and J lost 4; bases outside the gene matches: 11. The length of the CDR3 is 17 residues. CDR3 amino acids: CASSLRASGGGYNEQFF. The CDR3 region has the DNA TGCGCCAGCAGCCTGCGAGCTAGCGGGGGAGGGTACAATGAGCAGTTCTTC.

The V call is TRBV12-5, the J call TRBJ1-1, with D unclear. In germline, CDR1 is LGHNT, CDR2 FRNRAP. The CDR3 sequence is 13 residues long. Trimming stripped 3 bases from V and 0 bases from J, with 5 bases between. The CDR3 nucleotides are TGTGCTAGTGGTTTAGCGCTGAACACTGAAGCTTTCTTT. The encoded protein is CASGLALNTEAFF.

The rearrangement joins TRBV5-1 to TRBJ2-2; D is unclear. Trimming took off 0 bases at V and 7 bases at J, with 7 bases between the two ends. From germline, CDR1 is SGHRS and CDR2 YFSETQ. This CDR3 is 13 amino acids long. The CDR3 region has the DNA TGCGCCAGCAGCTTGGAGACTTTCGGGGAGCTGTTTTTT. The encoded protein is CASSLETFGELFF.

This chain uses TRBV30 with TRBJ2-3; weak D call: TRBD1 (5 bases). Germline V gene sequence: CDR1 GTSNPN, CDR2 SVGIG (reference sequence). Trimming stripped 5 bases from V and 2 bases from J, with 14 bases between. The CDR3 length is 14 residues. The CDR3: CAWVDRTNTDTQYF. CDR3 nucleotide sequence: TGTGCCTGGGTAGACAGAACTAACACAGATACGCAGTATTTT.

This CDR3 reads CASSAEGGNSYEQYF. The CDR3 coding sequence is TGTGCCAGCAGCGCTGAGGGGGGGAATTCCTACGAGCAGTACTTC. This chain links TRBV9 with TRBJ2-7, with D perhaps TRBD2 (7 bases). V dropped 3 bases and J dropped 1 base, with 14 bases sitting between them. Germline V CDR1 and CDR2: SGDLS, YYNGEE. This CDR3 contains 15 residues.

The chain is built from TRBV20-1 and TRBJ1-1; D gene unclear. V gave up 6 bases and J gave up 5 bases, with 10 bases separating them. This CDR3 has 11 residues. Per germline, CDR1 DFQATT and CDR2 SNEGSKA (reference sequence). CDR3 sequence (DNA): TGCAGTGCACCGTACGAGACTGAAGCTTTCTTT. Translation: CSAPYETEAFF.

This sequence joins TRBV5-1 and TRBJ1-1, with 7 bases identical to TRBD1. This CDR3 contains 14 residues. The V segment lost 6 bases and the J segment 5 bases; nucleotides outside the gene matches: 10. Germline assignment: CDR1 SGHRS and CDR2 YFSETQ. This chain's CDR3 is CASTLGGDWTEAFF. CDR3 DNA: TGCGCCAGCACCTTAGGGGGCGATTGGACTGAAGCTTTCTTT.